The 28 T cell receptor beta chains presented below share a single source sample, sequenced in a study of Ad26.COV2.S vaccination and SARS-CoV-2 variants. Specified treatment: some 20 received Ad26.COV2.S at low or high dose, single or two shots; roughly five received placebo; per-sample allocation not given. Collection of samples fell on day 63 after the first vaccine or placebo injection. Profiling relied on immunoSEQ multiplex PCR, and the TCRdb table lists in-frame clones only, not all of them. The table shows about 350,000 clones, with less than 90% occurring only once. This material consisted of peripheral blood, taken in a trial of Ad26.COV2.S vaccine versus placebo. The receptors were gathered from a person between 18 and 60 years old who received the Ad26.COV2.S COVID-19 vaccine or a placebo.

V and J are TRBV19 and TRBJ2-1, with 7 bases matching TRBD2. V dropped 5 bases and J dropped 3; count of bases not matched to a gene: 1. The CDR3 is 13 residues long. The germline V gene has CDR1 LNHDA and CDR2 SQIVND (reference sequence). The CDR3 here is CASSASGYNEQFF. DNA for the CDR3: TGTGCCAGTAGTGCTAGCGGCTACAATGAGCAGTTCTTC.

The chain has TRBV5-4 and TRBJ2-5; tentatively, D is TRBD2 (5 bases). Between the trimmed V and J ends, which lost 4 bases and 0 bases, there was a span of 7 bases. The CDR3 covers 13 residues. Germline V gene data show CDR1 as SGHNT and CDR2 as YYREEE (reference sequence). The CDR3 DNA is TGTGCCAGCAGCAGGGAGAACCAAGAGACCCAGTACTTC. It specifies CASSRENQETQYF. Full variable domain (outside the CDR3, taken from reference TRBV5-4 and TRBJ2-5): ETGVTQSPTHLIKTRGQQVTLRCSSQSGHNTVSWYQQALGQGPQFIFQYYREEENGRGNFPPRFSGLQFPNYSSELNVNALELDDSALYLCASSRENQETQYFGPGTRLLVL.

V is TRBV25-1 and J is TRBJ2-1; 9 bases fit TRBD1. This CDR3 is built from 14 residues. CDR1 MGHDK and CDR2 SYGVNS come from the germline V gene. V lost 2 bases and J lost 4; bases outside the gene matches: 0. This chain's CDR3 is CASSEGTGYNEQFF. CDR3 nucleotide sequence: TGTGCCAGCAGTGAAGGGACAGGGTACAATGAGCAGTTCTTC.

The V call is TRBV6-2 or TRBV6-3, the J call TRBJ2-2; 9 positions match TRBD1. The V gene's germline CDR1 is MNHEY and CDR2 SVGEGT. The CDR3 totals 15 residues. After removal of 4 bases from V and 4 bases from J, the junction contained 4 bases not matched to a gene. The DNA of the CDR3 is TGTGCCAGCAGTTCAGGGACAGGGACCACCGGGGAGCTGTTTTTT. This encodes CASSSGTGTTGELFF.

The CDR3 coding sequence is TGTGCCACCAGCAGAGACGTGTCCGGATCTTCACCCCTCCACTTT. It translates to CATSRDVSGSSPLHF. This chain joins TRBV15 and TRBJ1-6; D gene uncertain. The germline gives CDR1 LNHNV, CDR2 YYDKDF (reference sequence). This CDR3 is 15 amino acids long. Trimming left V 0 bases short and J 9 bases short, with 12 bases between.

The gene calls are TRBV5-1 and TRBJ2-7; D is uncertain. The CDR3 runs 14 residues. Germline loops: CDR1 SGHRS, CDR2 YFSETQ. V was clipped by 4 bases and J by 3 bases, with 14 bases between them. CDR3 DNA: TGCGCCAGCAGCAAACCAGGCTCCCTCTACGAGCAGTACTTC. Its translation: CASSKPGSLYEQYF.

V and J are TRBV9 and TRBJ2-7; 7 bases fit TRBD1. This CDR3 contains 14 residues. V shed 2 bases and J 1 base; nucleotides not matched to a gene: 3. The V gene's germline CDR1 is SGDLS and CDR2 YYNGEE. The CDR3 here is CASSVRQGSYEQYF. DNA of the CDR3: TGTGCCAGCAGCGTCAGACAGGGATCCTACGAGCAGTACTTC.

The chain joins TRBV5-1 to TRBJ2-6; tentative D call: TRBD2 (5 bases). There are 16 residues in the CDR3. Trimming removed 0 bases at V and 4 bases at J, with 11 bases between. The germline gives CDR1 SGHRS, CDR2 YFSETQ. The CDR3 nucleotides read TGCGCCAGCAGCTTGGCCAGAGGGTCCGGGGCCAACGTCCTGACTTTC. Its translation: CASSLARGSGANVLTF.

The rearrangement uses TRBV7-9 and TRBJ2-5; 7 bases match TRBD1. The V and J ends lost 5 bases and 0 bases, in that order; junction bases with no gene match: 18. CDR3 size: 19 residues. From germline, CDR1 is SEHNR and CDR2 FQNEAQ (reference sequence). The CDR3 spells CASSTLELKGATYQETQYF. DNA for the CDR3: TGTGCCAGCAGCACCTTGGAACTCAAGGGGGCAACGTACCAAGAGACCCAGTACTTC.

The V gene is TRBV12-3 or TRBV12-4, the J gene TRBJ1-1; D gene ambiguous. The CDR3 consists of 11 residues. Trimming took off 5 bases at V and 6 bases at J, with 7 bases between the two ends. CDR3 DNA sequence: TGTGCCAGCAGTCTTTTTGCTGAAGCTTTCTTT. This translates into CASSLFAEAFF.

V and J are TRBV29-1 and TRBJ2-7, with unresolved D. The CDR3 runs 12 residues. Germline V CDR1 and CDR2: SQVTM, ANQGSEA. V was trimmed by 4 bases and J by 3 bases, leaving 10 bases between them. In nucleotides, the CDR3 is TGCAGCGTTGGTCAGGCTTTCTACGAGCAGTACTTC. Protein: CSVGQAFYEQYF.

The chain has TRBV7-3 and TRBJ1-6, with 7 bases aligning to TRBD1. Germline CDR1 reads SGHTA; CDR2 reads FQGTGA. This CDR3 has 17 amino acids. V dropped 5 bases and J dropped 3; count of bases not matched to a gene: 10. CDR3 DNA sequence: TGTGCCAGCAGCCCATGGGGAGGGGGCGACTATAATTCACCCCTCCACTTT. This sequence encodes CASSPWGGGDYNSPLHF.

Points on this clone: At one end, the junction sequence differs from germline, possibly due to a read error. The J gene is TRBJ1-3, the V gene TRBV30; a weak D match, TRBD1 (5 bases). Germline V CDR1 and CDR2: GTSNPN, SVGIG (reference sequence). This CDR3 has 12 amino acids. The CDR3 region is CAWSVGGSTIYF. The CDR3 coding sequence is TGTGCCTGGAGTGTGGGGGGAAGCACCATATATTTT. Looking up the rest from reference TRBV30 and TRBJ1-3 gives the full variable domain: SQTIHQWPATLVQPVGSPLSLECTVEGTSNPNLYWYRQAAGRGLQLLFYSVGIGQISSEVPQNLSASRPQDRQFILSSKKLLLSDSGFYLCAWSVGGSTIYFGEGSWLTVV.

The CDR3 protein is CASSVDRGTEAFF. As DNA, the CDR3 is TGTGCCAGCAGCGTGGACAGGGGCACTGAAGCTTTCTTT. The V gene is TRBV7-3, the J gene TRBJ1-1; 9 bases are shared with TRBD1. Germline values: CDR1 SGHTA, CDR2 FQGTGA. The CDR3 totals 13 residues. Trimming removed 5 bases from V and 4 bases from J; junction bases left unmatched: 2. Full variable domain (outside the CDR3, taken from reference TRBV7-3 and TRBJ1-1): GAGVSQTPSNKVTEKGKYVELRCDPISGHTALYWYRQSLGQGPEFLIYFQGTGAADDSGLPNDRFFAVRPEGSVSTLKIQRTERGDSAVYLCASSVDRGTEAFFGQGTRLTVV.

This rearrangement joins TRBV7-2 to TRBJ1-4; no definite D call. V was trimmed by 4 bases and J by 0 bases, leaving 9 bases between them. CDR1 is SGHTA, CDR2 FQGNSA, per germline. CDR3 length: 15 amino acids. In DNA form, the CDR3 reads TGTGCCAGCAGCTCGAGGGTTGCAACTAATGAAAAACTGTTTTTT. This translates into CASSSRVATNEKLFF.

V gene TRBV3-1 (or the pseudogene TRBV3-2) combines with J gene TRBJ1-5; no clear D gene. Germline lookup yields CDR1 LGHDT and CDR2 YNNKEL (reference sequence). Trimming took off 4 bases at V and 3 bases at J, with 7 bases between the two ends. The CDR3 totals 13 residues. In DNA form, the CDR3 reads TGTGCCAGCAGCCCCAGCGACAATCAGCCCCAGCATTTT. Protein sequence: CASSPSDNQPQHF.

The chain has TRBV7-9 and TRBJ1-1; TRBD1 matches 9 bases. The CDR3 totals 16 residues. Germline assignment: CDR1 SEHNR and CDR2 FQNEAQ (reference sequence). V gave up 3 bases and J gave up 5 bases; unmatched junction bases: 10. CDR3 in amino acids: CASSLGWGQGGTEAFF. The CDR3 nucleotides read TGTGCCAGCAGCTTGGGGTGGGGACAGGGAGGTACTGAAGCTTTCTTT.

The J gene is TRBJ1-4, the V gene TRBV11-2; tentatively, D is TRBD1 (5 bases). CDR3 size: 16 residues. The V gene's germline CDR1 is SGHAT and CDR2 FQNNGV. V lost 1 base and J 3 bases, leaving 12 bases between the germline ends. CDR3 bases: TGTGCCAGCAGCTTAGTGGCGGGGGGTTCTAATGAAAAACTGTTTTTT. It codes for CASSLVAGGSNEKLFF. The variable domain in full, completed from reference TRBV11-2 and TRBJ1-4, reads EAGVAQSPRYKIIEKRQSVAFWCNPISGHATLYWYQQILGQGPKLLIQFQNNGVVDDSQLPKDRFSAERLKGVDSTLKIQPAKLEDSAVYLCASSLVAGGSNEKLFFGSGTQLSVL.

The V call is TRBV6-6, the J call TRBJ1-1, with D possibly being TRBD1 (5 bases). Germline values: CDR1 MNHNY, CDR2 SVGAGI (reference sequence). CDR3 length equals 12 residues. Deletions cut 8 bases from V and 4 bases from J, with 11 bases between. The CDR3 bases are TGTGCCAGCGGGCCCGGGGGCACTGAAGCTTTCTTT. Encoded protein: CASGPGGTEAFF.

The rearrangement links TRBV7-2 to TRBJ1-6; D unclear. V shed 6 bases and J shed 5 bases, with 14 bases lying between them. CDR3 length equals 15 residues. Germline loops: CDR1 SGHTA, CDR2 FQGNSA. The CDR3: CASRAEGLHNSPLHF. The CDR3 nucleotides read TGTGCCAGCAGGGCAGAAGGGTTACATAATTCACCCCTCCACTTT. The full variable domain, with the rest looked up from reference TRBV7-2 and TRBJ1-6, is GAGVSQSPSNKVTEKGKDVELRCDPISGHTALYWYRQSLGQGLEFLIYFQGNSAPDKSGLPSDRFSAERTGGSVSTLTIQRTQQEDSAVYLCASRAEGLHNSPLHFGNGTRLTVT.

The chain recombines TRBV2 with TRBJ1-1, with 7 bases fitting TRBD1. CDR1 and CDR2 from the germline V gene are SNHLY and FYNNEI. The CDR3 is made up of 13 amino acids. Trimming took 7 bases from V and 6 from J; bases not matched to a gene: 8. The CDR3 sequence: CASTLTGNAEAFF. CDR3 bases: TGTGCCAGCACCCTGACAGGGAATGCTGAAGCTTTCTTT.

As DNA, the CDR3 is TGTGCCAGTAGCACGGGACAGGGGACCTACTCTGGGGCCAACGTCCTGACTTTC. This translates into CASSTGQGTYSGANVLTF. This chain uses TRBV19 with TRBJ2-6, with 10 bases identical to TRBD1. The germline gives CDR1 LNHDA, CDR2 SQIVND (reference sequence). This CDR3 is built from 18 residues. V lost 6 bases to trimming and J lost 0 bases; unmatched junction nucleotides: 8.

This rearrangement joins TRBV5-1 to TRBJ1-2, with 9 bases fitting TRBD1. CDR3 length: 15 amino acids. Germline V gene data show CDR1 as SGHRS and CDR2 as YFSETQ. V shed 3 bases and J 5 bases; nucleotides not matched to a gene: 8. The CDR3 DNA follows: TGCGCCAGCAGCTCAGCCGGGACAGGGCTATATGGCTACACCTTC. Its translation: CASSSAGTGLYGYTF.

This chain uses TRBV4-2 with TRBJ1-2; 11 nucleotides align to TRBD1. V was pared by 3 bases and J by 6 bases, with 6 bases of the junction left unmatched. The CDR3 consists of 15 residues. Germline loops: CDR1 LGHNA, CDR2 YNFKEQ. The CDR3 loop reads CASSHIGQGADGYTF. The CDR3 region has the DNA TGTGCCAGCAGCCACATTGGACAGGGGGCGGATGGCTACACCTTC.

The chain carries TRBV6-5 and TRBJ1-2; no firm D call. Trimming cost V 8 bases and J 8 bases, with 24 bases left between them. CDR3 length: 15 amino acids. The V gene's germline CDR1 is MNHEY and CDR2 SVGAGI. CDR3 residues: CASALGRGRREGYTF. In DNA form, the CDR3 reads TGTGCCAGCGCCCTAGGGCGAGGGCGTCGAGAGGGCTACACCTTC.

This sequence joins TRBV5-1 and TRBJ2-3; 11 nucleotides agree with TRBD2. This CDR3 spans 16 amino acids. Trimming took 3 bases from V and 0 from J; bases not matched to a gene: 3. Looked up from germline, CDR1 is SGHRS and CDR2 is YFSETQ. CDR3 DNA: TGCGCCAGCAGCTCTAGCGGGAGGACTAGCACAGATACGCAGTATTTT. Its translation: CASSSSGRTSTDTQYF.

The genes are TRBV7-9 and TRBJ2-5; 12 bases align to TRBD2. In germline, CDR1 is SEHNR, CDR2 FQNEAQ (reference sequence). The CDR3 length is 16 residues. V gave up 5 bases and J gave up 4 bases; unmatched junction bases: 8. The CDR3 sequence: CASSPLAGGRRETQYF. CDR3 bases: TGTGCCAGCAGCCCCCTAGCGGGAGGGCGGAGAGAGACCCAGTACTTC.

This rearrangement joins TRBV6-5 to TRBJ2-7; TRBD1 is a possible D gene (6 bases). V gave up 4 bases and J gave up 1 base, with 14 bases separating them. Germline values: CDR1 MNHEY, CDR2 SVGAGI. This CDR3 region has 15 residues. The CDR3 loop is CASSSTGLSSYEQYF. In nucleotides, the CDR3 is TGTGCCAGCAGTTCTACAGGGCTTAGTTCCTACGAGCAGTACTTC.